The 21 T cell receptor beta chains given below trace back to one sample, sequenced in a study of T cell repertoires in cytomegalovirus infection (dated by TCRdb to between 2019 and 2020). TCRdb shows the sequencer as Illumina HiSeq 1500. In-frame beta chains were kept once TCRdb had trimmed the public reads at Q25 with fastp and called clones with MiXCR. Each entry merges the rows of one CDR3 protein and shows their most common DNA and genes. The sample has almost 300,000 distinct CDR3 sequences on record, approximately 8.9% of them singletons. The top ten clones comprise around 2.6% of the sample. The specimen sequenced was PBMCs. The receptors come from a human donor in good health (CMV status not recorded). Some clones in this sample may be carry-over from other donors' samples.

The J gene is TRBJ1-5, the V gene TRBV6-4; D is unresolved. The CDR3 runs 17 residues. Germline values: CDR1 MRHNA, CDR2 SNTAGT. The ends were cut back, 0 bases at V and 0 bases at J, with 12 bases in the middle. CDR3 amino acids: CASSDSLTARSNQPQHF. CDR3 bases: TGTGCCAGCAGTGACTCCCTGACGGCTCGTAGCAATCAGCCCCAGCATTTT.

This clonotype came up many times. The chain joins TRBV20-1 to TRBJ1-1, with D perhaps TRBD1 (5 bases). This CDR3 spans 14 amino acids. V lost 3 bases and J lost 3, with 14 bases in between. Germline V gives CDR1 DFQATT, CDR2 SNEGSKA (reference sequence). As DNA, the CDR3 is TGCAGTGCTAGCGAGAGGGGTTCTGACACTGAAGCTTTCTTT. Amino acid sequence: CSASERGSDTEAFF.

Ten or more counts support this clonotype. The CDR3, as DNA: TGTGCCAGCAGCTTAGCGGGTCCCACTGAAGCTTTCTTT. It specifies CASSLAGPTEAFF. The chain is built from TRBV7-9 and TRBJ1-1; no clear D gene. CDR3 length equals 13 residues. Trimming stripped 0 bases from V and 4 bases from J, with 6 bases between. Germline CDR1 SEHNR, CDR2 FQNEAQ (reference sequence).

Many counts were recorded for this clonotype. CDR3: CASTWGTDTQYF. The CDR3 nucleotides read TGTGCCAGCACCTGGGGGACAGATACGCAGTATTTT. The chain carries TRBV12-3 or TRBV12-4 and TRBJ2-3; D is tentatively TRBD1 or TRBD2 (5 bases each). This CDR3 has 12 amino acids. The ends were cut back, 7 bases at V and 3 bases at J, with 8 bases in the middle.

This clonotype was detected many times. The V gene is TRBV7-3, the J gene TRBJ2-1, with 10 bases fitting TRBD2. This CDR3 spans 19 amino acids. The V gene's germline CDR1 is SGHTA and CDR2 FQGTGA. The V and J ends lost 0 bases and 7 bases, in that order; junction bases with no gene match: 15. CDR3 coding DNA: TGTGCCAGCAGCTTAACGGCCCCCGGCCAGCGGGGGGGTTGGAATGAGCAGTTCTTC. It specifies CASSLTAPGQRGGWNEQFF.

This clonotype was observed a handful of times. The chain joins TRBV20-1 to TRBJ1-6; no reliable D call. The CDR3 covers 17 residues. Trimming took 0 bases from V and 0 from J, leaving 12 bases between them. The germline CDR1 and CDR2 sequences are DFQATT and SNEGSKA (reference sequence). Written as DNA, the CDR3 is TGCAGTGCTAGAGACCGAATCCGGAGCTCCTATAATTCACCCCTCCACTTT. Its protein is CSARDRIRSSYNSPLHF.

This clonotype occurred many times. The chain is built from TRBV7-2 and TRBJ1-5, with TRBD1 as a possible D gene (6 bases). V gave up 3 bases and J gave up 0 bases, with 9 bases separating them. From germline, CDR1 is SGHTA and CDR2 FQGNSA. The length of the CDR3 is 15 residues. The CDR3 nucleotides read TGTGCCAGCAGCTTCCACAGGGTTAGCAATCAGCCCCAGCATTTT. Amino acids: CASSFHRVSNQPQHF.

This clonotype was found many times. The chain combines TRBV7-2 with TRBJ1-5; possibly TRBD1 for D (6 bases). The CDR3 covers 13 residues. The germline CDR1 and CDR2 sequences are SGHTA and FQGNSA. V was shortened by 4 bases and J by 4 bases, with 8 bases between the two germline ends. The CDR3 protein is CASSWGRNQPQHF. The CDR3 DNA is TGTGCCAGCAGCTGGGGGCGGAATCAGCCCCAGCATTTT.

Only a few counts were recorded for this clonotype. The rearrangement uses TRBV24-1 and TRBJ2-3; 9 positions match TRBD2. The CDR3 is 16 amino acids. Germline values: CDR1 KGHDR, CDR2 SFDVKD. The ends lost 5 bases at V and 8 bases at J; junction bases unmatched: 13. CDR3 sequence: CATSGGDGGGRVTQYF. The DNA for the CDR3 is TGTGCCACCAGTGGAGGAGACGGGGGCGGGAGGGTTACGCAGTATTTT.

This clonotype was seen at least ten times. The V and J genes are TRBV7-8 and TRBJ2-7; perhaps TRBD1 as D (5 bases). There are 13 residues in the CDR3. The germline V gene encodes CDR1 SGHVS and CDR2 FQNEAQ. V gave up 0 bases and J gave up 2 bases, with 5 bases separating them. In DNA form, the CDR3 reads TGTGCCAGCAGCTTAGCGGACACCTACGAGCAGTACGTC. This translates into CASSLADTYEQYV.

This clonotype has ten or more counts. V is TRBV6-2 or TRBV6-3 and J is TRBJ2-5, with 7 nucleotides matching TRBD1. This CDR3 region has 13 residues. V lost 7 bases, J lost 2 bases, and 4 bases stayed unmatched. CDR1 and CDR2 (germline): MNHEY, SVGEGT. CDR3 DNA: TGTGCCAGCAAAAGACAGGGTCAAGAGACCCAGTACTTC. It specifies CASKRQGQETQYF.

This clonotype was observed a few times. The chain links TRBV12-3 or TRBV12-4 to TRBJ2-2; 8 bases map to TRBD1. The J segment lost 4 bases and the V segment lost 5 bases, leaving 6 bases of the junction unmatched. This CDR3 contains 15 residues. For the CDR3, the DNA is TGTGCCAGCAGTCCGGGACAGGCGAGCACCGGGGAGCTGTTTTTT. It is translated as CASSPGQASTGELFF.

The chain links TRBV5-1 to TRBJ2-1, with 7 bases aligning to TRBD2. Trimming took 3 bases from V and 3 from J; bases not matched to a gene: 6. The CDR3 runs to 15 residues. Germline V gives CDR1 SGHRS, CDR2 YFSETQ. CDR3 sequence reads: CASSWGGGDYNEQFF. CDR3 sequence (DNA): TGCGCCAGCAGCTGGGGGGGAGGGGACTACAATGAGCAGTTCTTC.

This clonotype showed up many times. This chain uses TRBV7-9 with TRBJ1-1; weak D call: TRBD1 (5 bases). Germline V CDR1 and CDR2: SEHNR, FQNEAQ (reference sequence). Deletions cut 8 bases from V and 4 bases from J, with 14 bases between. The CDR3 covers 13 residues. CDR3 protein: CASVGGAGTEAFF. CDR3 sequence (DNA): TGTGCCAGCGTTGGTGGGGCTGGCACTGAAGCTTTCTTT.

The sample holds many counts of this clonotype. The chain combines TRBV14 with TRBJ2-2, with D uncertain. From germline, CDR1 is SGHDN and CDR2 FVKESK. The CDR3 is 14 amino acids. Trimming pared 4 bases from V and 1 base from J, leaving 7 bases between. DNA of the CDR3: TGTGCCAGCAGCCCCCAACGGAACACCGGGGAGCTGTTTTTT. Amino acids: CASSPQRNTGELFF.

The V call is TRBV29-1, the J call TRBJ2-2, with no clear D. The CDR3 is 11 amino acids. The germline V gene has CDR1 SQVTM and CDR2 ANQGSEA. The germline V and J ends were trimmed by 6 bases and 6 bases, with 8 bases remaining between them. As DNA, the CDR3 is TGCAGCGTCCACAGTGCCGGGGAGCTGTTTTTT. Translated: CSVHSAGELFF.

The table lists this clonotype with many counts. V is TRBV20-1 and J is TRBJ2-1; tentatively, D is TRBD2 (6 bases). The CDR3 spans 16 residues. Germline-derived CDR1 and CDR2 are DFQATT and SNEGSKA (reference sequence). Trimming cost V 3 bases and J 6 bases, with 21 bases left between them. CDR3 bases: TGCAGTGCTAGTTCGCCGAAGGGCGGGGCATTCAATGAGCAGTTCTTC. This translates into CSASSPKGGAFNEQFF.

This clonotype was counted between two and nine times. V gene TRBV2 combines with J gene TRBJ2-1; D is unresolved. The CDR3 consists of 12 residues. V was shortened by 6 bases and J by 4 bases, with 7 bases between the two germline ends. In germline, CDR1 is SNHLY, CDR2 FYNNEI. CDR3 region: CASRPMYNEQFF. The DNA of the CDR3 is TGTGCCAGCAGGCCCATGTACAATGAGCAGTTCTTC.

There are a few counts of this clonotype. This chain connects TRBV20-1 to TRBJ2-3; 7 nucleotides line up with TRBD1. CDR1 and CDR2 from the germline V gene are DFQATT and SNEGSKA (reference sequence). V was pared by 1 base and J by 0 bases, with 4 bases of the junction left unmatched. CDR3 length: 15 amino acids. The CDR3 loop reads CSARVTGRSTDTQYF. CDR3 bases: TGCAGTGCTAGAGTGACAGGGCGTAGCACAGATACGCAGTATTTT.

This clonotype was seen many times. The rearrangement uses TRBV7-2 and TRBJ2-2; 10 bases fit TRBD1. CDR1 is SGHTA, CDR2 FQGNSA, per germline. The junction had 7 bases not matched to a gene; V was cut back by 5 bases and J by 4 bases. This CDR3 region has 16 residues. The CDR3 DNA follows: TGTGCCAGCAGCACCCGCGGGACAGGGGCCACCGGGGAGCTGTTTTTT. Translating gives CASSTRGTGATGELFF.

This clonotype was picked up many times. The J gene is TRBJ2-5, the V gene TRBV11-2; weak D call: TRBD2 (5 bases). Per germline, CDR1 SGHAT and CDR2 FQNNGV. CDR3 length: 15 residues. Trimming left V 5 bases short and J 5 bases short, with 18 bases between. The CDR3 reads CASSVRAGGGETQYF. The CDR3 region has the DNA TGTGCCAGCAGCGTAAGGGCGGGTGGCGGGGAGACCCAGTACTTC.